This TCR beta chain was sequenced for a study of T cell clones after liver transplantation. Libraries were prepared by immunoSEQ multiplex PCR; TCRdb keeps only in-frame clonotypes and omits some of them. This table has about 15,000 clones, approximately 91% appearing once. This CDR3 comprises 16 residues. The V gene end was trimmed by 2 bases and the J gene end by 3 bases; junction bases not matched to a gene: 8. The V gene's germline CDR1 is SNHLY and CDR2 FYNNEI. The source is a human donor who received a liver transplant. The rearrangement uses TRBV2 and TRBJ1-1, with 8 bases that match TRBD1. Specimen: CD8+ T cells from blood, collected before liver transplant. This chain's CDR3 is CASSEIGQGLDTEAFF. CDR3 nucleotide sequence: TGTGCCAGCAGTGAAATAGGACAGGGTTTAGACACTGAAGCTTTCTTT. Filled out from reference TRBV2 and TRBJ1-1, the complete variable domain reads EPEVTQTPSHQVTQMGQEVILRCVPISNHLYFYWYRQILGQKVEFLVSFYNNEISEKSEIFDDQFSVERPDGSNFTLKIRSTKLEDSAMYFCASSEIGQGLDTEAFFGQGTRLTVV.